What follows are 31 T cell receptor beta chains derived from one specimen sequenced in a study of blood T cell repertoires in COVID-19. This table comes from immunoSEQ multiplex PCR, and its TCRdb copy is limited to in-frame clones, with some not included. The table includes around 81,000 clones, approximately 91% detected once. Sequencing was performed on peripheral blood. All receptors come from a man between 65 and 80 years old with acute or convalescent COVID-19.

The chain combines TRBV12-3 or TRBV12-4 with TRBJ1-2; D not resolved. The ends were cut back, 5 bases at V and 5 bases at J, with 6 bases in the middle. This CDR3 is 11 amino acids long. For the CDR3, the DNA is TGTGCCAGCAGTCTAAATTATGGCTACACCTTC. This codes for CASSLNYGYTF.

The rearrangement uses TRBV6-2 or TRBV6-3 and TRBJ2-7, with D tentatively TRBD2 (6 bases). V was shortened by 2 bases and J by 5 bases, with 16 bases between the two germline ends. Per germline, CDR1 MNHEY and CDR2 SVGEGT. The CDR3 is 15 amino acids. Here the CDR3 reads CASSYPLYGSNEQYF. As DNA, the CDR3 is TGTGCCAGCAGTTACCCTCTTTACGGGAGCAACGAGCAGTACTTC.

The count of this clone is one. The J gene is TRBJ2-2, the V gene TRBV5-4; D gene unclear. The CDR3 consists of 15 residues. V dropped 0 bases and J dropped 8 bases, with 14 bases sitting between them. Germline V gives CDR1 SGHNT, CDR2 YYREEE (reference sequence). CDR3 region: CASSLDLVEKGELFF. CDR3 nucleotides: TGTGCCAGCAGCTTGGACCTGGTGGAGAAAGGGGAGCTGTTTTTT.

A few counts support this clone. This chain joins TRBV4-1 and TRBJ1-3, with unresolved D. Deletions cut 4 bases from V and 2 bases from J, with 15 bases between. Germline V CDR1 and CDR2: MGHRA, YSYEKL. This CDR3 is 16 amino acids long. CDR3 amino acids: CASSPRPEAAGNTIYF. The CDR3 bases are TGCGCCAGCAGCCCACGACCTGAGGCGGCTGGAAACACCATATATTTT.

V gene TRBV12-3 or TRBV12-4 combines with J gene TRBJ2-7; a weak D match, TRBD1 (5 bases). This CDR3 has 12 amino acids. Deletions cut 5 bases from V and 4 bases from J, with 9 bases between. CDR3 DNA: TGTGCCAGCAGTCCCCCAGGGTACGAGCAGTACTTC. Its protein is CASSPPGYEQYF.

V is TRBV7-9 and J is TRBJ1-2; 7 bases fit TRBD1. The CDR3 is 14 residues long. The V segment lost 3 bases and the J segment 4 bases; nucleotides outside the gene matches: 5. Germline V gives CDR1 SEHNR, CDR2 FQNEAQ (reference sequence). CDR3 nucleotide sequence: TGTGCCAGCAGCTTTCCGACAGGGATCTATGGCTACACCTTC. Amino acids: CASSFPTGIYGYTF.

CDR3 in DNA: TGTGCCTGGAACTCGGGGGGACAGGGAAATTCACCCCTCCACTTT. It is translated as CAWNSGGQGNSPLHF. This chain joins TRBV30 and TRBJ1-6; 9 bases are shared with TRBD1. The junction had 8 bases not matched to a gene; V was cut back by 4 bases and J by 7 bases. The CDR3 totals 15 residues. Per the germline V gene, CDR1 is GTSNPN and CDR2 is SVGIG (reference sequence).

The chain carries TRBV15 and TRBJ2-3; 9 bases are a match to TRBD1. Germline V gene sequence: CDR1 LNHNV, CDR2 YYDKDF (reference sequence). The CDR3 runs 19 residues. V lost 2 bases to trimming and J lost 4 bases; unmatched junction nucleotides: 16. The CDR3 DNA reads as TGTGCCACCAGCAGATTCCAGACGGTATGGGACAGGGAGTCAGATACGCAGTATTTT. Amino acids: CATSRFQTVWDRESDTQYF.

This chain uses TRBV27 with TRBJ1-6; no firm D call. The CDR3 covers 13 residues. Germline V gives CDR1 MNHEY, CDR2 SMNVEV (reference sequence). V was trimmed by 4 bases and J by 14 bases, leaving 15 bases between them. CDR3 loop: CASSSPNEVSLHF. In DNA, the CDR3 is TGTGCCAGCAGTTCCCCAAATGAGGTGTCCCTCCACTTT.

The chain carries TRBV28 and TRBJ2-7, with D perhaps matching TRBD1 (5 bases). Trimming pared 6 bases from V and 2 bases from J, leaving 17 bases between. This CDR3 is built from 15 residues. Germline V gene data show CDR1 as MDHEN and CDR2 as SYDVKM. The CDR3: CASRGRRTYPYEQYF. The CDR3 DNA is TGTGCCAGCAGGGGGCGTCGGACGTACCCCTACGAGCAGTACTTC.

The rearrangement uses TRBV6-5 and TRBJ2-7, with TRBD2 as a possible D gene (7 bases). CDR3 length: 13 amino acids. Per germline, CDR1 MNHEY and CDR2 SVGAGI. Trimming removed 4 bases at V and 6 bases at J, with 13 bases between. For the CDR3, the DNA is TGTGCCAGCAGTTCCGAGAGGGGGGGCGAGCAGTACTTC. This codes for CASSSERGGEQYF.

The chain is built from TRBV5-1 and TRBJ1-2; no reliable D call. The germline CDR1 and CDR2 sequences are SGHRS and YFSETQ. Trimming took off 0 bases at V and 8 bases at J, with 14 bases between the two ends. The CDR3 is 14 amino acids. The chain's CDR3 is CASSLDSLSLGYTF. Written as DNA, the CDR3 is TGCGCCAGCAGCTTGGACAGTTTGTCGCTCGGCTACACCTTC.

The chain combines TRBV25-1 with TRBJ2-7; 7 nucleotides align to TRBD2. The V segment lost 3 bases and the J segment 5 bases; nucleotides outside the gene matches: 10. Germline V gene lookup returns CDR1 MGHDK and CDR2 SYGVNS. CDR3 length equals 15 residues. The CDR3, as DNA: TGTGCCAGCAGTGACAGGACTAGGAGGTCCGACGAGCAGTACTTC. Residues: CASSDRTRRSDEQYF.

In this sample, this clone turned up once. The chain joins TRBV30 to TRBJ2-7; TRBD1 agrees at 10 bases. Per the germline V gene, CDR1 is GTSNPN and CDR2 is SVGIG (reference sequence). The CDR3 sequence is 13 residues long. V trimming: 7 bases; J trimming: 4 bases; junction bases outside the gene matches: 7. The DNA for the CDR3 is TGTGCCTATAACCGGGACAGGGGTTACGAGCAGTACTTC. This gives the protein CAYNRDRGYEQYF.

The J gene is TRBJ1-6, the V gene TRBV5-1; D is uncertain. This CDR3 has 15 residues. Trimming cost V 2 bases and J 8 bases, with 14 bases left between them. Germline lookup yields CDR1 SGHRS and CDR2 YFSETQ. This CDR3 reads CASSLAGISYSPLHF. As DNA, the CDR3 is TGCGCCAGCAGCTTAGCCGGGATTTCTTATTCACCCCTCCACTTT.

The chain has TRBV5-1 and TRBJ2-5; TRBD1 aligns across 9 bases. There are 15 residues in the CDR3. J gave up 4 bases and V 0 bases, and 4 bases lay outside the gene matches. Germline values: CDR1 SGHRS, CDR2 YFSETQ. The CDR3 bases are TGCGCCAGCAGCTTGGCCATGACAGGGGGAGAGACCCAGTACTTC. Protein sequence: CASSLAMTGGETQYF. Full variable domain (outside the CDR3, taken from reference TRBV5-1 and TRBJ2-5): KAGVTQTPRYLIKTRGQQVTLSCSPISGHRSVSWYQQTPGQGLQFLFEYFSETQRNKGNFPGRFSGRQFSNSRSEMNVSTLELGDSALYLCASSLAMTGGETQYFGPGTRLLVL.

Only a few counts were recorded for this clone. The chain couples TRBV3-1 (or the pseudogene TRBV3-2) to TRBJ2-7; perhaps TRBD1 as D (7 bases). The V end was cut by 2 bases, the J end by 2 bases, with 13 bases between. Germline CDR1 is LGHDT and CDR2 is YNNKEL (reference sequence). The CDR3 spans 15 residues. The CDR3 protein is CASSQRRDSPYEQYF. CDR3 nucleotides: TGTGCCAGCAGCCAAAGGCGGGACAGCCCCTACGAGCAGTACTTC.

This chain joins TRBV28 and TRBJ2-4; 9 bases are a match to TRBD1. This CDR3 is 13 amino acids long. From germline, CDR1 is MDHEN and CDR2 SYDVKM. V lost 2 bases to trimming and J lost 15 bases; unmatched junction nucleotides: 8. CDR3 nucleotide sequence: TGTGCCAGCAGTTTAAAGTCTGGGACAGGGCTGTACTTC. This translates into CASSLKSGTGLYF.

J is TRBJ1-5 and V is TRBV2; D remains unclear. Trimming removed 1 base from V and 2 bases from J, with 3 bases in between. The CDR3 has 13 amino acids. Germline V gene data show CDR1 as SNHLY and CDR2 as FYNNEI. CDR3 DNA: TGTGCCAGCAGTGAAGGGCGCAATCAGCCCCAGCATTTT. It translates to CASSEGRNQPQHF.

This chain uses TRBV13 with TRBJ1-2, with D maybe TRBD1 (5 bases). Germline assignment: CDR1 PRHDT and CDR2 FYEKMQ (reference sequence). The CDR3 totals 13 residues. With 2 bases removed from V and 3 bases from J, the gap between germline ends came to 7 bases. The CDR3 nucleotides read TGTGCCAGCAGCTTATCAGGGCACTATGGCTACACCTTC. This sequence encodes CASSLSGHYGYTF.

The rearrangement joins TRBV2 to TRBJ1-1; TRBD1 matches 8 bases. CDR3 size: 14 residues. The J segment lost 1 base and the V segment lost 5 bases, leaving 3 bases of the junction unmatched. Germline values: CDR1 SNHLY, CDR2 FYNNEI. The CDR3: CASSFDRGNTEAFF. The CDR3 DNA follows: TGTGCCAGCAGTTTTGACAGGGGGAACACTGAAGCTTTCTTT.

CDR3 sequence (DNA): TGTGCCAGTATAAGGAGGGGAGGAGGGCCCGGGGAGCTGTTTTTT. This codes for CASIRRGGGPGELFF. The chain joins TRBV19 to TRBJ2-2, with D possibly being TRBD2 (6 bases). CDR1 is LNHDA, CDR2 SQIVND, per germline (reference sequence). This CDR3 region has 15 residues. The ends were cut back, 7 bases at V and 6 bases at J, with 18 bases in the middle.

The chain links TRBV11-3 to TRBJ2-2, with TRBD1 matching 7 bases. Germline V gene lookup returns CDR1 SGHNT and CDR2 YENEEA. The junction had 7 bases not matched to a gene; V was cut back by 0 bases and J by 3 bases. The CDR3 length is 17 residues. CDR3 coding DNA: TGTGCCAGCAGCTTAGATCAACAGCAGGGGGACACCGGGGAGCTGTTTTTT. The encoded protein is CASSLDQQQGDTGELFF.

V is TRBV7-9 and J is TRBJ2-3; 7 bases are shared with TRBD2. The J segment lost 0 bases and the V segment lost 5 bases, leaving 2 bases of the junction unmatched. The CDR3 covers 14 residues. Germline CDR1 and CDR2: SEHNR and FQNEAQ (reference sequence). CDR3: CASSHSGSTDTQYF. The CDR3 DNA is TGTGCCAGCAGCCATAGCGGGAGCACAGATACGCAGTATTTT.

This rearrangement joins TRBV21-1 to TRBJ1-3. TRBV21-1 is classified as a pseudogene. There are 17 residues in the CDR3. The CDR3 DNA reads TGTGCCAGCAGCAAAGGAGGCGGTGTGAACTCTGGAAACACCATATATTTT. This encodes CASSKGGGVNSGNTIYF.

The gene calls are TRBV10-3 and TRBJ1-4; TRBD1 matches at 7 bases. J was trimmed by 8 bases and V by 4 bases; bases with no gene match: 4. This CDR3 is 13 amino acids long. The V gene's germline CDR1 is ENHRY and CDR2 SYGVKD. The DNA of the CDR3 is TGTGCCATCAGTGGACAGGGTGACGAAAAACTGTTTTTT. Its translation: CAISGQGDEKLFF.

V and J are TRBV29-1 and TRBJ1-1; D gene ambiguous. The V end was cut by 5 bases, the J end by 4 bases, with 11 bases between. CDR1 SQVTM and CDR2 ANQGSEA come from the germline V gene. This CDR3 is built from 12 residues. The CDR3 region is CSVLSRITEAFF. The CDR3, as DNA: TGCAGCGTTTTGTCGAGAATCACTGAAGCTTTCTTT.

This clone appeared a single time. The V and J genes are TRBV6-6 and TRBJ2-7; TRBD2 matches at 16 bases. V was clipped by 5 bases and J by 3 bases; unmatched bases: 7. This CDR3 is built from 17 residues. CDR1 is MNHNY, CDR2 SVGAGI, per germline (reference sequence). The CDR3 protein is CASSRSGTSGRVYEQYF. The DNA of the CDR3 is TGTGCCAGCAGTCGAAGCGGGACTAGCGGGAGGGTCTACGAGCAGTACTTC.

In its sample, this clone was seen once. CDR3 nucleotides: TGTGCCAGCAGCCACACTACAGGGAGCTCTGGAAACACCATATATTTT. It is translated as CASSHTTGSSGNTIYF. The chain is built from TRBV3-1 (or the pseudogene TRBV3-2) and TRBJ1-3, with D perhaps TRBD1 (6 bases). CDR3 size: 16 residues. Germline-derived CDR1 and CDR2 are LGHDT and YNNKEL (reference sequence). With 3 bases removed from V and 0 bases from J, the gap between germline ends came to 12 bases.

The CDR3 nucleotides are TGCGCCAGCTCTAGTGGGGCATCATACGAGCAGTACTTC. Its translation is CASSSGASYEQYF. The V gene is TRBV10-2, the J gene TRBJ2-7, with D perhaps TRBD1 (5 bases). The CDR3 runs to 13 residues. In germline, CDR1 is WSHSY, CDR2 SAAADI. The V and J ends lost 8 bases and 4 bases respectively, with 15 bases between them.

The chain uses TRBV6-2 or TRBV6-3 and TRBJ1-2; D might be TRBD1 (6 bases). V gave up 0 bases and J gave up 4 bases, with 15 bases separating them. Germline V CDR1 and CDR2: MNHEY, SVGEGT. The CDR3 has 16 amino acids. CDR3 sequence: CASSYSSAGDSYGYTF. The CDR3 coding sequence is TGTGCCAGCAGTTACTCATCGGCAGGGGATTCCTATGGCTACACCTTC.